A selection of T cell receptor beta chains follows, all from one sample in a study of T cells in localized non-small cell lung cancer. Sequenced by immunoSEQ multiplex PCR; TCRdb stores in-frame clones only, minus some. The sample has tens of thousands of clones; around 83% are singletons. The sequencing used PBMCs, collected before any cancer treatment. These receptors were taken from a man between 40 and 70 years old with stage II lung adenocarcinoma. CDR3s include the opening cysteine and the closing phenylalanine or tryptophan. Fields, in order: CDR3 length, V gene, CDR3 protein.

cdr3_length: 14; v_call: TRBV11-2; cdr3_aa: CASSLGGVNTEAFF
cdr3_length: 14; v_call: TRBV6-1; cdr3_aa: CASSESSAGSPLHF
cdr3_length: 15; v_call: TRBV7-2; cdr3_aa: CASSPFGGANEKLFF
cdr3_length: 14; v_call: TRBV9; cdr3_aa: CASSVGAGSYEQYF
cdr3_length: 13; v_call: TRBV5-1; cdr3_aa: CASSPAGANEQFF
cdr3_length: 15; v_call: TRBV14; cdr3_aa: CASSTAPGGVTEAFF
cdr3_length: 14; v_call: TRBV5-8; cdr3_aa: CASSKDLIASPLHF
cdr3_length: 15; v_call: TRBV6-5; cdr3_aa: CASSSLRQGTGELFF
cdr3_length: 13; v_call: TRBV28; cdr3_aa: CASSLGPYSPLHF
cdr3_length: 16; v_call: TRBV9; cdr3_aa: CASSVDRTGTIYEQYF
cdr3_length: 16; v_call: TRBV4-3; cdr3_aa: CASSSQLGLGTDTQYF
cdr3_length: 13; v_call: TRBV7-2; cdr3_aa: CASSSRSSYEQYF
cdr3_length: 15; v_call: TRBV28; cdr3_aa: CASSLRGQGANEQFF
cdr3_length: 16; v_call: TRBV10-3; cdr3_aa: CAISDPGQSAKNIQYF
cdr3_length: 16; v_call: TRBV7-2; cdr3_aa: CASSLDPTGVGGEQYF
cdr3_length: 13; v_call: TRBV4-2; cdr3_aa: CASSLGNNSPLHF
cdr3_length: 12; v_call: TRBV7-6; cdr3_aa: CASSVDGDTIYF
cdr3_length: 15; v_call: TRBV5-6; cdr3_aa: CASSSRDTREEEQYF
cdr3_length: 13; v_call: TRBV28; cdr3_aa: CASSLRTGAEAFF
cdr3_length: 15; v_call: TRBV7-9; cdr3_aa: CASSPTGVGGNTIYF
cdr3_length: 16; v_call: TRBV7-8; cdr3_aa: CASSLAYRARTDTQYF
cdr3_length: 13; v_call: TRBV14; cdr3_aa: CASSGGTGETQYF
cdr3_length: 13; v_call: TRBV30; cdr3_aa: CAWTGPSLDGYTF
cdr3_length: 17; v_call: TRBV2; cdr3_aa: CASSELIYRDANEKLFF
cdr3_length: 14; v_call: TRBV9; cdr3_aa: CASSARTGTDTQYF
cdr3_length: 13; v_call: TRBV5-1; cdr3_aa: CASSFRGGETQYF
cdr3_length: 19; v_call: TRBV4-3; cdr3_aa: CASSQERGDGALAKNIQYF
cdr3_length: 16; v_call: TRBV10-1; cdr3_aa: CASSLLRGAAKVTQYF
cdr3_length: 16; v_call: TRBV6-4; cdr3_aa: CASVVPLCACQETQYF
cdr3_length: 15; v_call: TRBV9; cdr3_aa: CASSPHESPNTEAFF
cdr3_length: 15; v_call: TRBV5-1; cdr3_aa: CASSPRLAGRETQYF
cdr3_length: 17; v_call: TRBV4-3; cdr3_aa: CASSQDLGGAGNQPQHF
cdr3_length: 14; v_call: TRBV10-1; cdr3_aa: CASSEEGAKNIQYF
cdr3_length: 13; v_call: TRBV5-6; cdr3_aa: CASSGQGVDTQYF
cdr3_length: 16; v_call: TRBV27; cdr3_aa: CASSLMSGSYNSPLHF
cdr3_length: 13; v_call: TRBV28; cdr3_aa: CASSLGGQETQYF
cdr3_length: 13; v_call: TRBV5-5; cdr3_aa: CASSPWTGAGQYF
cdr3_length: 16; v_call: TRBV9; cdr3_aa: CASSVGAGANTDTQYF
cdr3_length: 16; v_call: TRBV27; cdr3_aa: CASSGGRLGPSYEQYF
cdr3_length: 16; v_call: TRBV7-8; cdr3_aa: CASSLTRTGSGNTIYF
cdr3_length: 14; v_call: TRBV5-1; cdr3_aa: CASSLAGRTYEQYF
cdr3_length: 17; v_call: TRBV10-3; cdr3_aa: CATSWGLLRTSTDTQYF
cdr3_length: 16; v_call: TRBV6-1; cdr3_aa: CASSGTGTGAKNIQYF
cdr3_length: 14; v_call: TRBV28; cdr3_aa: CASKAGDHPYEQYF
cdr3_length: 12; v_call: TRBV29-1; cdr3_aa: CSVHRGHNEQFF
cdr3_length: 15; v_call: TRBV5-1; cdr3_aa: CASATGSSGSDEQFF